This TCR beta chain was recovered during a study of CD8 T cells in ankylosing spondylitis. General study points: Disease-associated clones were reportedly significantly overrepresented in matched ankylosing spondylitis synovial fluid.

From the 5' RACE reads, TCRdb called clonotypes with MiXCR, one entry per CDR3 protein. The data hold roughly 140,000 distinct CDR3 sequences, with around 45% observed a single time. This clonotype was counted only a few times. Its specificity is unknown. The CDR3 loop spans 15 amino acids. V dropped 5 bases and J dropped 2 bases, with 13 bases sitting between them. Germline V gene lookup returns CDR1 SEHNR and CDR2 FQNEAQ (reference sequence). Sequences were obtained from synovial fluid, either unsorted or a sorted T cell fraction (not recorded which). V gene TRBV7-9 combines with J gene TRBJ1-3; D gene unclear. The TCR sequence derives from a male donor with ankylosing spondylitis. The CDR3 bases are TGTGCCAGCAGCACCTTCCTCGCCGCTGGAAACACCATATATTTT. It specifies CASSTFLAAGNTIYF.